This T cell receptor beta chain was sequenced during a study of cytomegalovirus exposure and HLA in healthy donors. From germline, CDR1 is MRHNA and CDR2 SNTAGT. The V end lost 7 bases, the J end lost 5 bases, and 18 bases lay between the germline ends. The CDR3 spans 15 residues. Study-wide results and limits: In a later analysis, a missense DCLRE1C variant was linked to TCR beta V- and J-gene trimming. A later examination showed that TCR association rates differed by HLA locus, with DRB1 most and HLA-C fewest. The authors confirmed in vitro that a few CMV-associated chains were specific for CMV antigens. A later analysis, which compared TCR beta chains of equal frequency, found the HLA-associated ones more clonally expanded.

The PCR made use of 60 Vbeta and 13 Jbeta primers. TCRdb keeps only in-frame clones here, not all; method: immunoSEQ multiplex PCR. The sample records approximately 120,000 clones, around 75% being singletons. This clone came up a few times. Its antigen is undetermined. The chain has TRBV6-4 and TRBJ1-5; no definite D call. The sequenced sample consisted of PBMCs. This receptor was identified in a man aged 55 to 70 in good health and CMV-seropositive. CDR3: CASNVLLAAYQPQHF. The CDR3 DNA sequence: TGTGCCAGCAACGTATTGCTGGCTGCTTATCAGCCCCAGCATTTT.